What follows are 30 T cell receptor beta chains derived from one specimen sequenced in a study of CD8+ T cells in alopecia areata. Extracted RNA was reverse transcribed into cDNA, the sequencing template. TCRdb's table, derived via immunoSEQ multiplex PCR, lists solely in-frame clones and lacks some. The sample lists just over 150,000 clones; around 55% were seen once. Specimen: CD8+ T cells sorted from blood, collected at week 0. The receptors shown here come from a human donor with alopecia areata.

This clone was seen a few times. The gene calls are TRBV19 and TRBJ1-2; 10 nucleotides line up with TRBD1. This CDR3 region has 13 residues. Germline loops: CDR1 LNHDA, CDR2 SQIVND (reference sequence). The CDR3 DNA is TGTGCTAGCGGTGACAGGGGGCCCTATGGCTACACCTTC. It is translated as CASGDRGPYGYTF.

For the CDR3, the DNA is TGCGCCAGCAGCCAAGAGGAGGGCTATGGCTACACCTTC. Translated, it gives CASSQEEGYGYTF. V is TRBV4-1 and J is TRBJ1-2; D is ambiguous. Germline V gives CDR1 MGHRA, CDR2 YSYEKL. Trimming took off 0 bases at V and 4 bases at J, with 6 bases between the two ends. This CDR3 is 13 amino acids long.

The chain uses TRBV30 and TRBJ1-2; perhaps TRBD1 as D (6 bases). CDR3 length: 13 residues. Per the germline V gene, CDR1 is GTSNPN and CDR2 is SVGIG (reference sequence). Trimming removed 3 bases at V and 8 bases at J, with 16 bases between. DNA for the CDR3: TGTGCCTGGAGACAGGGCGTAGTGAAGGGCTACACCTTC. Protein sequence: CAWRQGVVKGYTF. The whole variable domain, remainder taken from reference TRBV30 and TRBJ1-2, is SQTIHQWPATLVQPVGSPLSLECTVEGTSNPNLYWYRQAAGRGLQLLFYSVGIGQISSEVPQNLSASRPQDRQFILSSKKLLLSDSGFYLCAWRQGVVKGYTFGSGTRLTVV.

This clone was seen just once. J is TRBJ2-7 and V is TRBV5-6; D perhaps matches TRBD2 (6 bases). CDR3 length: 14 amino acids. The V and J ends lost 4 bases and 2 bases respectively, with 13 bases between them. The germline gives CDR1 SGHDT, CDR2 YYEEEE. CDR3 bases: TGTGCCAGCAGCCCGGGACTGGGACCCTACGAGCAGTACTTC. It translates to CASSPGLGPYEQYF.

This clone was seen just once. The same CDR3 can be traced to other DNA sequences in this sample. The gene calls are TRBV6-5 and TRBJ1-2; D is uncertain. Germline V gives CDR1 MNHEY, CDR2 SVGAGI. V lost 2 bases and J 6 bases, leaving 4 bases between the germline ends. The length of the CDR3 is 11 residues. The CDR3 reads CASSYGDGYTF. CDR3 coding DNA: TGTGCCAGCAGTTACGGGGATGGCTACACCTTC.

This rearrangement joins TRBV29-1 to TRBJ2-1; D remains unclear. V dropped 1 base and J dropped 12 bases, with 25 bases sitting between them. Germline V lookup: CDR1 SQVTM, CDR2 ANQGSEA. CDR3 length: 16 amino acids. The CDR3 nucleotides read TGCAGCGTTGAAGCGGGTGGTCCCCTCCTCGACATGGGGCAGTTCTTC. This codes for CSVEAGGPLLDMGQFF.

The chain couples TRBV4-3 to TRBJ2-2; TRBD2 aligns across 8 bases. The CDR3 is 16 amino acids. Unmatched junction bases numbered 5, after V lost 1 base and J lost 4 bases. In germline, CDR1 is LGHNA, CDR2 YSLEER. In nucleotides, the CDR3 is TGCGCCAGCAGCCAAGGGGCCGCGGGGGGCACCGGGGAGCTGTTTTTT. Translation gives CASSQGAAGGTGELFF.

V gene TRBV13 combines with J gene TRBJ2-4, with 7 bases identical to TRBD2. Germline CDR1 reads PRHDT; CDR2 reads FYEKMQ (reference sequence). The length of the CDR3 is 15 residues. Trimming took 5 bases from V and 2 from J; bases not matched to a gene: 6. The CDR3 sequence: CASSPLTSPKNIQYF. In nucleotides, the CDR3 is TGTGCCAGCAGCCCATTGACTAGCCCCAAAAACATTCAGTACTTC.

Comments on this clone: This CDR3 is also generated by other DNA sequences in the sample. The chain employs TRBV30 and TRBJ2-6, with unresolved D. Germline CDR1 GTSNPN, CDR2 SVGIG (reference sequence). This CDR3 contains 14 residues. Trimming took 3 bases from V and 0 from J, leaving 6 bases between them. The CDR3 region is CAWSPSSGANVLTF. CDR3 nucleotides: TGTGCCTGGAGCCCGAGCTCTGGGGCCAACGTCCTGACTTTC.

This clone appeared a single time. The chain recombines TRBV27 with TRBJ2-7; D perhaps matches TRBD1 (6 bases). The germline V gene encodes CDR1 MNHEY and CDR2 SMNVEV (reference sequence). This CDR3 comprises 13 residues. Trimming removed 2 bases from V and 4 bases from J, with 9 bases in between. DNA for the CDR3: TGTGCCAGCAGTTTAAACAGGGCGTACGAGCAGTACTTC. This translates into CASSLNRAYEQYF.

The chain joins TRBV13 to TRBJ2-1; no firm D call. Per the germline V gene, CDR1 is PRHDT and CDR2 is FYEKMQ (reference sequence). The CDR3 totals 12 residues. V gave up 4 bases and J gave up 6 bases, with 7 bases separating them. CDR3 DNA: TGTGCCAGCAGCTCCCGAGGCAATGAGCAGTTCTTC. Residues: CASSSRGNEQFF.

The chain joins TRBV5-6 to TRBJ1-2; 10 bases fit TRBD1. The V and J ends lost 4 bases and 2 bases, in that order; junction bases with no gene match: 14. CDR1 is SGHDT and CDR2 is YYEEEE in the germline V gene. The CDR3 totals 18 residues. The CDR3 bases are TGTGCCAGCAGCCCAACCGGGACAGGGGTATTTTTCAACTATGGCTACACCTTC. Amino acids: CASSPTGTGVFFNYGYTF. Variable domain in full (rest from reference TRBV5-6 and TRBJ1-2): DAGVTQSPTHLIKTRGQQVTLRCSPKSGHDTVSWYQQALGQGPQFIFQYYEEEERQRGNFPDRFSGHQFPNYSSELNVNALLLGDSALYLCASSPTGTGVFFNYGYTFGSGTRLTVV.

The genes are TRBV4-2 and TRBJ1-1; D is unresolved. V gave up 1 base and J gave up 5 bases, with 8 bases separating them. The CDR3 is 13 amino acids. Germline values: CDR1 LGHNA, CDR2 YNFKEQ. The CDR3 is CASSQVRETEAFF. The CDR3 region has the DNA TGTGCCAGCAGCCAAGTCCGGGAGACTGAAGCTTTCTTT.

There are a few counts of this clone. The chain couples TRBV29-1 to TRBJ1-5; D unclear. Deletions cut 2 bases from V and 2 bases from J, with 10 bases between. Germline CDR1 is SQVTM and CDR2 is ANQGSEA. The CDR3 is 14 residues long. CDR3 in amino acids: CSVETGSGNQPQHF. The CDR3 nucleotides are TGCAGCGTTGAAACGGGTAGTGGCAATCAGCCCCAGCATTTT.

This clone appeared a few times. The chain is built from TRBV30 and TRBJ1-2; D is uncertain. This CDR3 region has 12 residues. The germline V gene encodes CDR1 GTSNPN and CDR2 SVGIG (reference sequence). V was pared by 2 bases and J by 6 bases, with 10 bases between. DNA for the CDR3: TGTGCCTGGAGTTTTAACTGGGATGGCTACACCTTC. It translates to CAWSFNWDGYTF.

The chain joins TRBV27 to TRBJ2-7; TRBD1 might be the D (5 bases). The germline CDR1 and CDR2 sequences are MNHEY and SMNVEV (reference sequence). This CDR3 spans 11 amino acids. This CDR3 is CASSQTAGPSV. The DNA for the CDR3 is TGTGCCAGCAGTCAAACGGCAGGGCCAAGCGTC.

The chain recombines TRBV13 with TRBJ2-3; TRBD2 matches 8 bases. Germline-derived CDR1 and CDR2 are PRHDT and FYEKMQ (reference sequence). CDR3 length equals 15 residues. With 4 bases clipped from V and 2 bases from J, the junction kept 5 bases outside the gene matches. Here the CDR3 reads CASSWRGESTDTQYF. The DNA of the CDR3 is TGTGCCAGCAGCTGGCGGGGGGAATCCACAGATACGCAGTATTTT.

The chain uses TRBV27 and TRBJ2-7, with TRBD2 identical over 15 bases. V shed 5 bases, J shed 7 bases, and the junction held 9 bases outside the gene matches. The CDR3 runs to 16 residues. The germline V gene has CDR1 MNHEY and CDR2 SMNVEV (reference sequence). This chain's CDR3 is CASSPWTSGGAGEQYF. DNA of the CDR3: TGTGCCAGCAGTCCCTGGACTAGCGGGGGGGCCGGGGAGCAGTACTTC.

There are a few counts of this clone. Distinct nucleotide sequences in the sample also encode this CDR3. CDR3 nucleotide sequence: TGCGCCAGCAGCCAAGATTTGGGCTACGAGCAGTACTTC. This codes for CASSQDLGYEQYF. The chain has TRBV4-3 and TRBJ2-7; D is ambiguous. Trimming shortened V by 0 bases and J by 3 bases, and 6 bases separated the two germline ends. The germline gives CDR1 LGHNA, CDR2 YSLEER. This CDR3 region has 13 residues.

The chain recombines TRBV4-3 with TRBJ1-1; D not resolved. Trimming left V 2 bases short and J 4 bases short, with 14 bases between. Germline CDR1 is LGHNA and CDR2 is YSLEER. This CDR3 has 15 residues. The CDR3 loop reads CASSQLTSAGTEAFF. In DNA form, the CDR3 reads TGCGCCAGCAGCCAACTGACCAGCGCGGGCACTGAAGCTTTCTTT.

The chain employs TRBV7-9 and TRBJ2-3, with TRBD2 as a possible D gene (6 bases). Between the trimmed V and J ends, which lost 5 bases and 1 base, there was a span of 16 bases. CDR1 is SEHNR, CDR2 FQNEAQ, per germline (reference sequence). This CDR3 has 16 residues. Written as DNA, the CDR3 is TGTGCCAGCAGCGCCTTTGGGGGGATCGGCACAGATACGCAGTATTTT. This gives the protein CASSAFGGIGTDTQYF.

The rearrangement links TRBV29-1 to TRBJ1-1; D gene unclear. The length of the CDR3 is 13 residues. The V gene's germline CDR1 is SQVTM and CDR2 ANQGSEA. Trimming removed 1 base from V and 1 base from J, with 7 bases in between. The CDR3 reads CSVEGSGNTEAFF. The CDR3 DNA reads TGCAGCGTTGAAGGATCAGGGAACACTGAAGCTTTCTTT.

This clone was counted between two and nine times. This sequence joins TRBV6-5 and TRBJ1-2, with D maybe TRBD1 (6 bases). Deletions cut 5 bases from V and 5 bases from J, with 12 bases between. This CDR3 is built from 13 residues. CDR1 and CDR2 (germline): MNHEY, SVGAGI. The CDR3 DNA reads TGTGCCAGCAGTCCGCGGGACAAGTATGGCTACACCTTC. The encoded protein is CASSPRDKYGYTF.

The rearrangement joins TRBV15 to TRBJ1-5; D not certain. The V gene's germline CDR1 is LNHNV and CDR2 YYDKDF (reference sequence). The CDR3 runs to 14 residues. V lost 2 bases, J lost 7 bases, and 12 bases lay in between. CDR3 residues: CATSRKGLGQPQHF. CDR3 DNA sequence: TGTGCCACCAGCAGAAAAGGACTGGGGCAGCCCCAGCATTTT. The whole variable domain, filled in from reference TRBV15 and TRBJ1-5, reads DAMVIQNPRYQVTQFGKPVTLSCSQTLNHNVMYWYQQKSSQAPKLLFHYYDKDFNNEADTPDNFQSRRPNTSFCFLDIRSPGLGDTAMYLCATSRKGLGQPQHFGDGTRLSIL.

This chain links TRBV30 with TRBJ2-3, with unresolved D. Between the trimmed V and J ends, which lost 0 bases and 4 bases, there was a span of 11 bases. The CDR3 covers 14 residues. Germline values: CDR1 GTSNPN, CDR2 SVGIG (reference sequence). The CDR3 coding sequence is TGTGCCTGGAGTGTACTCGGAAAGGCAGATACGCAGTATTTT. This gives the protein CAWSVLGKADTQYF. The variable domain in full, completed from reference TRBV30 and TRBJ2-3, reads SQTIHQWPATLVQPVGSPLSLECTVEGTSNPNLYWYRQAAGRGLQLLFYSVGIGQISSEVPQNLSASRPQDRQFILSSKKLLLSDSGFYLCAWSVLGKADTQYFGPGTRLTVL.

The chain has TRBV4-1 and TRBJ2-5; D ambiguous. CDR1 is MGHRA, CDR2 YSYEKL, per germline. CDR3 size: 13 residues. The V gene lost 0 bases and the J gene lost 5 bases, with 7 bases spanning the gap. This CDR3 is CASSQESVETQYF. The CDR3 nucleotides are TGCGCCAGCAGCCAAGAAAGTGTCGAGACCCAGTACTTC.

A few counts support this clone. This sequence joins TRBV6-1 and TRBJ2-2, with TRBD1 matching over 8 bases. The CDR3 is made up of 15 amino acids. CDR1 and CDR2 (germline): MNHNS, SASEGT. Unmatched junction bases numbered 4, after V lost 3 bases and J lost 4 bases. As DNA, the CDR3 is TGTGCCAGCAGTGAGATGACAGGGGCCACCGGGGAGCTGTTTTTT. Its protein product is CASSEMTGATGELFF.

V is TRBV30 and J is TRBJ2-7, with 9 bases identical to TRBD1. The CDR3 extends over 13 amino acids. Germline CDR1 reads GTSNPN; CDR2 reads SVGIG (reference sequence). Losses at the gene ends were 3 bases for V and 3 bases for J; bases not matched to a gene: 3. This CDR3 is CAWSSGQGYEQYF. The CDR3, as DNA: TGTGCCTGGAGCTCGGGACAGGGCTACGAGCAGTACTTC.

V is TRBV29-1 and J is TRBJ2-4; a possible D gene is TRBD2 (5 bases). CDR3 length equals 14 residues. V dropped 0 bases and J dropped 7 bases, with 13 bases sitting between them. The V gene's germline CDR1 is SQVTM and CDR2 ANQGSEA. This CDR3 reads CSVEDLGVANIQYF. CDR3 bases: TGCAGCGTTGAAGATCTTGGGGTAGCGAACATTCAGTACTTC.

J is TRBJ2-5 and V is TRBV7-8, with 9 bases identical to TRBD1. Germline CDR1 SGHVS, CDR2 FQNEAQ. The CDR3 loop spans 16 amino acids. Trimming at V came to 1 base and at J to 1 base, leaving 4 bases not matched to a gene. In nucleotides, the CDR3 is TGTGCCAGCAGCTTAGAACAGGGGGCAGGCCAAGAGACCCAGTACTTC. This translates into CASSLEQGAGQETQYF.